The entry below gives a single T cell receptor beta chain sequence along with its context. Germline CDR1 and CDR2: MNHEY and SVGAGI. The V gene lost 6 bases and the J gene lost 2 bases, with 11 bases spanning the gap. The CDR3 runs to 13 residues. These data are taken from a study of blood T cell repertoires in COVID-19. Turning to the study itself: Whether acute or convalescent, the COVID-19 samples came from the United States, Italy and Spain.

As handled by the study authors: Nucleated cell counts were estimated from reference gene primer amplification. Assay used: immunoSEQ multiplex PCR; TCRdb lists only in-frame clones, some missing. V and J calls and clone size come straight from that table; D and trimming were deduced from the DNA. The repertoire includes around 200,000 clones, around nine tenths of them detected once, and roughly 2.5% sits in the top ten. The TCR sequence derives from a man aged 35-49 years with active or convalescent COVID-19. The V gene is TRBV6-5, the J gene TRBJ2-7; D perhaps matches TRBD2 (6 bases). Material for sequencing was peripheral blood. This CDR3 reads CASRPGVTYEQYF. CDR3 nucleotide sequence: TGTGCCAGCAGGCCGGGGGTTACCTACGAGCAGTACTTC.